This T cell receptor (beta chain) is from a study of OX40 agonist ivuxolimab in advanced cancers. The overall study: Patients assigned to dose escalation were diagnosed with hepatocellular carcinoma, melanoma, renal cell or head and neck cancer. Checkpoint inhibitors had been given previously to approximately 40% of patients. The study's findings and limits: Among the lowest levels of clonal expansion were found in partial responders at 0.1-3.0 mg/kg.

CDR1 and CDR2 (germline): SGHRS, YFSETQ. This CDR3 spans 15 amino acids. V was pared by 1 base and J by 8 bases, with 5 bases of the junction left unmatched. The protocol was immunoSEQ multiplex PCR, while the TCRdb copy is restricted to in-frame clones and leaves out a portion. This table has fewer than 100,000 clones, about 80% appearing once. With regard to this clone: What it binds is unknown.

The J gene is TRBJ2-1, the V gene TRBV5-1; TRBD2 matches 11 bases. This TCR came from an adult with an advanced solid tumor such as melanoma, head and neck, liver or kidney cancer. The sequencing here drew on CD4+ or CD8+ T cells sorted from blood, taken in a trial of the OX40 agonist ivuxolimab. The CDR3 here is CASSLLAGGGYEQFF. DNA for the CDR3: TGCGCCAGCAGCTTGCTAGCGGGGGGCGGCTATGAGCAGTTCTTC.